A single sample is the source of the 30 T cell receptor beta chains below, sequenced in a study of blood T cells in healthy people across ages. Next came a second PCR, run for about 7 to 12 cycles, which used a sample-barcoded 5' primer along with a J-beta primer mix. Using its own MiXCR run on the 5' RACE reads, TCRdb lists one record per CDR3 protein. Here the sample spans 800,000 or so distinct CDR3 sequences, 25% being singletons. This same sample was also taken into another study, of T cells of mothers and their children.

Sequencing used blood. The receptors were gathered from a boy between 10 and 17 years old in good health.

V usage is TRBV15 and J usage is TRBJ2-4; TRBD2 agrees at 11 bases. Looked up from germline, CDR1 is LNHNV and CDR2 is YYDKDF (reference sequence). CDR3 length equals 19 residues. Germline trimming cut 0 bases from V and 5 bases from J; bases unmatched to any gene: 12. The CDR3 DNA follows: TGTGCCACCAGCAGAGAAATAACCGCTAGCGGGAGGAGGCAAAACATTCAGTACTTC. This sequence encodes CATSREITASGRRQNIQYF.

The V and J genes are TRBV4-3 and TRBJ2-5, with no clear D. The end of the DNA fits TRBJ2-1 better, so the J call may be wrong. Per the germline V gene, CDR1 is LGHNA and CDR2 is YSLEER. CDR3 length equals 16 residues. The CDR3 spells CASSQDHDIVSNEQFF. The CDR3 nucleotides read TGCGCCAGCAGCCAAGATCACGACATCGTTAGCAATGAGCAGTTCTTC.

This clonotype was recorded at least ten times. The chain carries TRBV27 and TRBJ1-1, with D possibly TRBD1 on 5 matching bases. Trimming pared 3 bases from V and 1 base from J, leaving 6 bases between. The germline CDR1 and CDR2 sequences are MNHEY and SMNVEV (reference sequence). The CDR3 is 13 amino acids. CDR3 in amino acids: CASSFGQNTEAFF. For the CDR3, the DNA is TGTGCCAGCAGTTTTGGACAGAACACTGAAGCTTTCTTT.

CDR3 sequence: CASSRTGSLDSPLHF. CDR3 nucleotide sequence: TGTGCCAGCAGCCGAACAGGGAGCCTGGATTCACCCCTCCACTTT. The J gene is TRBJ1-6, the V gene TRBV12-3 or TRBV12-4; D may be TRBD1 (6 bases). Trimming removed 6 bases from V and 8 bases from J, with 17 bases in between. CDR3 length: 15 amino acids.

V and J are TRBV18 and TRBJ1-1, with TRBD1 matching 7 bases. J gave up 4 bases and V 3 bases, and 5 bases lay outside the gene matches. Per the germline V gene, CDR1 is KGHSH and CDR2 is LQKENI. The CDR3 loop spans 14 amino acids. The DNA for the CDR3 is TGTGCCAGCTCACCTTCCCAGGGGGGCACTGAAGCTTTCTTT. Translating gives CASSPSQGGTEAFF.

The chain couples TRBV7-2 to TRBJ2-7; 7 bases align to TRBD1. The germline V gene encodes CDR1 SGHTA and CDR2 FQGNSA. This CDR3 is 13 amino acids long. After removal of 3 bases from V and 4 bases from J, the junction contained 3 bases not matched to a gene. The CDR3 DNA follows: TGTGCCAGCAGCTTGGGACAGAAGTACGAGCAGTACTTC. This translates into CASSLGQKYEQYF.

V is TRBV5-6 and J is TRBJ2-1; D may match TRBD1 or TRBD2 (7 bases each). Trimming took 4 bases from V and 7 from J, leaving 30 bases between them. CDR3 length: 19 amino acids. CDR1 is SGHDT, CDR2 YYEEEE, per germline. The DNA for the CDR3 is TGTGCCAGCAGCCTAGGGGGAGGGGGCATCGGAGTTTGGGAGAATGAGCAGTTCTTC. The encoded protein is CASSLGGGGIGVWENEQFF. The full variable domain, in which reference TRBV5-6 and TRBJ2-1 provide the parts outside the CDR3, is DAGVTQSPTHLIKTRGQQVTLRCSPKSGHDTVSWYQQALGQGPQFIFQYYEEEERQRGNFPDRFSGHQFPNYSSELNVNALLLGDSALYLCASSLGGGGIGVWENEQFFGPGTRLTVL.

The chain joins TRBV9 to TRBJ2-5; 11 bases match TRBD2. The last part of the DNA fits TRBJ2-1 better; the J call may be wrong. Germline values: CDR1 SGDLS, CDR2 YYNGEE. The CDR3 has 14 residues. The CDR3 is CASSPKGLAEEQFF. CDR3 DNA: TGTGCCAGCAGCCCAAAGGGACTAGCGGAAGAGCAGTTCTTC.

This clonotype was seen only a few times. This chain joins TRBV6-2 or TRBV6-3 and TRBJ1-5, with D maybe TRBD1 (6 bases). Germline values: CDR1 MNHEY, CDR2 SVGEGT. This CDR3 spans 14 amino acids. Trimming cost V 4 bases and J 6 bases, with 13 bases left between them. In DNA form, the CDR3 reads TGTGCCAGCAGTTTATTACCGGGGGCTCAGCCCCAGCATTTT. Its translation: CASSLLPGAQPQHF.

In its sample, this clonotype was seen a few times. V gene TRBV5-5 combines with J gene TRBJ1-6; D is undetermined. Germline V CDR1 and CDR2: SGHKS, YYEKEE (reference sequence). The CDR3 is 16 residues long. With 1 base removed from V and 0 bases from J, the gap between germline ends came to 8 bases. This CDR3 reads CASSLRGSSYNSPLHF. The CDR3 DNA follows: TGTGCCAGCAGCTTGCGCGGTAGCTCCTATAATTCACCCCTCCACTTT.

This clonotype was seen at least ten times. V usage is TRBV29-1 and J usage is TRBJ2-4; tentative D call: TRBD2 (5 bases). V lost 3 bases to trimming and J lost 1 base, with 7 bases between them. The CDR3 length is 13 residues. The germline V gene has CDR1 SQVTM and CDR2 ANQGSEA. This CDR3 reads CSVEEVAKNIQYF. The CDR3 nucleotides read TGCAGCGTTGAGGAGGTGGCCAAAAACATTCAGTACTTC.

This clonotype was detected a few times. V is TRBV6-5 and J is TRBJ1-1, with D perhaps matching TRBD1 (5 bases). Germline V gene data show CDR1 as MNHEY and CDR2 as SVGAGI. V dropped 2 bases and J dropped 2 bases, with 15 bases sitting between them. The CDR3 contains 16 residues. CDR3 protein: CASSYGYRTINTEAFF. In nucleotides, the CDR3 is TGTGCCAGCAGTTACGGGTACAGGACTATAAACACTGAAGCTTTCTTT.

This rearrangement joins TRBV5-6 to TRBJ2-6; D remains ambiguous. Trimming took off 1 base at V and 1 base at J, with 9 bases between the two ends. The CDR3 length is 16 residues. Germline CDR1 reads SGHDT; CDR2 reads YYEEEE. CDR3 bases: TGTGCCAGCAGCTTGTTTGGGGAATCTGGGGCCAACGTCCTGACTTTC. Amino acids: CASSLFGESGANVLTF.

This clonotype has at least ten counts. The CDR3 nucleotides read TGCGCCAGCAGCCAAGATATACAGGGTGTTCTAGCCAAAAACATTCAGTACTTC. Translated, it gives CASSQDIQGVLAKNIQYF. This chain uses TRBV4-1 with TRBJ2-4, with a weak D call TRBD1 (6 bases). Germline CDR1 is MGHRA and CDR2 is YSYEKL. The CDR3 runs 18 residues. Trimming took off 0 bases at V and 0 bases at J, with 15 bases between the two ends.

There are a few counts of this clonotype. This rearrangement joins TRBV20-1 to TRBJ2-7; 7 bases agree with TRBD1. Germline CDR1 and CDR2: DFQATT and SNEGSKA (reference sequence). There are 16 residues in the CDR3. V lost 3 bases to trimming and J lost 3 bases; unmatched junction nucleotides: 14. CDR3 amino acids: CSARFLQGPSGYEQYF. Here the CDR3 DNA reads TGCAGTGCTAGGTTCCTACAGGGGCCAAGCGGCTACGAGCAGTACTTC.

Comments on this clonotype: A junction end diverges from the germline sequence, so it may reflect a read error. This sequence joins TRBV28 and TRBJ2-5; D is unclear. Looked up from germline, CDR1 is MDHEN and CDR2 is SYDVKM. This CDR3 region has 12 residues. In DNA form, the CDR3 reads TGTGCCGGCAGTCCGACCGAAGAGACCCAGTACTTC. It is translated as CAGSPTEETQYF.

V is TRBV6-5 and J is TRBJ2-1; 11 nucleotides agree with TRBD2. Germline values: CDR1 MNHEY, CDR2 SVGAGI. The J segment lost 9 bases and the V segment lost 0 bases, leaving 22 bases of the junction unmatched. The length of the CDR3 is 21 residues. The chain's CDR3 is CASSYSAHGGEGLAGGAEQFF. DNA of the CDR3: TGTGCCAGCAGTTACTCAGCGCACGGAGGGGAGGGCCTAGCGGGAGGAGCTGAGCAGTTCTTC.

The chain carries TRBV3-1 and TRBJ2-5; 7 nucleotides line up with TRBD2. The CDR3 has 17 residues. Germline-derived CDR1 and CDR2 are LGHDT and YNNKEL (reference sequence). Unmatched junction bases numbered 7, after V lost 0 bases and J lost 0 bases. CDR3 sequence reads: CASSQDRGGGYQETQYF. CDR3 sequence (DNA): TGTGCCAGCAGCCAAGATAGGGGCGGGGGATACCAAGAGACCCAGTACTTC.

The V call is TRBV7-8, the J call TRBJ2-1; weak D call: TRBD2 (6 bases). Germline V gives CDR1 SGHVS, CDR2 FQNEAQ. Trimming removed 4 bases from V and 5 bases from J, with 9 bases in between. This CDR3 region has 13 residues. The DNA for the CDR3 is TGTGCCAGCAGCTCAATAGCGGACAATGAGCAGTTCTTC. As protein: CASSSIADNEQFF.

This clonotype was observed a few times. CDR3 protein: CASSFDLGRSSYEQYF. In nucleotides, the CDR3 is TGTGCCAGCAGCTTCGACTTAGGGAGGAGCTCCTACGAGCAGTACTTC. This rearrangement joins TRBV5-5 to TRBJ2-7; maybe TRBD2 (6 bases). The CDR3 covers 16 residues. The germline V gene has CDR1 SGHKS and CDR2 YYEKEE (reference sequence). V lost 2 bases and J lost 0, with 15 bases in between. The full variable domain, in which reference TRBV5-5 and TRBJ2-7 provide the parts outside the CDR3, is DAGVTQSPTHLIKTRGQQVTLRCSPISGHKSVSWYQQVLGQGPQFIFQYYEKEERGRGNFPDRFSARQFPNYSSELNVNALLLGDSALYLCASSFDLGRSSYEQYFGPGTRLTVT.

The J gene is TRBJ1-4, the V gene TRBV9, with unresolved D. V was pared by 0 bases and J by 6 bases, with 6 bases between. The germline CDR1 and CDR2 sequences are SGDLS and YYNGEE. The CDR3 loop spans 13 amino acids. The CDR3 loop reads CASSVDVDEKLFF. CDR3 sequence (DNA): TGTGCCAGCAGCGTAGACGTGGATGAAAAACTGTTTTTT.

This clonotype was counted ten times or more. The CDR3, as DNA: TGCGCCAGCAGCTTGGGGGACAATCAGCCCCAGCATTTT. Translation gives CASSLGDNQPQHF. The chain recombines TRBV5-1 with TRBJ1-5; D remains ambiguous. Trimming left V 0 bases short and J 3 bases short, with 4 bases between. The CDR3 loop spans 13 amino acids. CDR1 SGHRS and CDR2 YFSETQ come from the germline V gene.

The table lists this clonotype with a few counts. The chain's CDR3 is CASSLPGGAGGPVYEQFF. CDR3 DNA: TGTGCCAGCAGTTTACCCGGAGGAGCGGGAGGGCCTGTGTATGAGCAGTTCTTC. The chain carries TRBV27 and TRBJ2-1; the match to TRBD2 covers 10 bases. The CDR3 consists of 18 residues. Germline CDR1 is MNHEY and CDR2 is SMNVEV (reference sequence). After removal of 2 bases from V and 8 bases from J, the junction contained 15 bases not matched to a gene.

The J gene is TRBJ2-5, the V gene TRBV12-3 or TRBV12-4; D may be TRBD1 or TRBD2 (5 bases each). V lost 1 base and J lost 3, with 12 bases in between. CDR3 length: 15 amino acids. CDR3 sequence: CASSLDPQGEETQYF. The CDR3 DNA is TGTGCCAGCAGTTTAGACCCCCAGGGAGAAGAGACCCAGTACTTC.

This clonotype was picked up a small number of times. This chain links TRBV10-2 with TRBJ1-6, with a weak D call TRBD1 (5 bases). Germline V lookup: CDR1 WSHSY, CDR2 SAAADI. V was shortened by 1 base and J by 8 bases, with 15 bases between the two germline ends. The CDR3 sequence is 16 residues long. The CDR3 loop is CASSEFGASVDSPLHF. In DNA form, the CDR3 reads TGCGCCAGCAGTGAGTTTGGGGCTTCGGTGGATTCACCCCTCCACTTT.

This chain connects TRBV20-1 to TRBJ2-6; D is ambiguous. Germline V gene data show CDR1 as DFQATT and CDR2 as SNEGSKA (reference sequence). CDR3 length equals 17 residues. The ends were cut back, 1 base at V and 0 bases at J, with 13 bases in the middle. Written as DNA, the CDR3 is TGCAGTGCTAGAGCCCCGATTGGTTCCTCTGGGGCCAACGTCCTGACTTTC. Residues: CSARAPIGSSGANVLTF.

The chain is built from TRBV29-1 and TRBJ2-7; tentatively, D is TRBD1 (5 bases). With 1 base removed from V and 2 bases from J, the gap between germline ends came to 15 bases. CDR3 length: 15 residues. Germline assignment: CDR1 SQVTM and CDR2 ANQGSEA. CDR3 nucleotides: TGCAGCGTTGAAGGGGTGGTGCAGGGCACCTACGAGCAGTACTTC. It specifies CSVEGVVQGTYEQYF.

This clonotype was counted a single time. The rearrangement links TRBV27 to TRBJ2-1, with 11 bases lining up with TRBD1. This CDR3 has 16 residues. Looked up from germline, CDR1 is MNHEY and CDR2 is SMNVEV (reference sequence). V lost 4 bases to trimming and J lost 3 bases; unmatched junction nucleotides: 5. The CDR3 nucleotides are TGTGCCAGCAGTTCCGGACAGGGGGCCGGCTACAATGAGCAGTTCTTC. The encoded protein is CASSSGQGAGYNEQFF.

The chain carries TRBV6-2 or TRBV6-3 and TRBJ2-3; 8 bases match TRBD2. J was trimmed by 6 bases and V by 4 bases; bases with no gene match: 6. In germline, CDR1 is MNHEY, CDR2 SVGEGT. The CDR3 is 14 amino acids. As DNA, the CDR3 is TGTGCCAGCAGTTCTGGACTAGCCCCGGATACGCAGTATTTT. Its protein product is CASSSGLAPDTQYF.

This clonotype came up a few times. The V call is TRBV6-5, the J call TRBJ1-4, with D unresolved. Germline-derived CDR1 and CDR2 are MNHEY and SVGAGI. The CDR3 covers 13 residues. Trimming cost V 6 bases and J 5 bases, with 10 bases left between them. The CDR3: CASRGWRNEKLFF. The CDR3 coding sequence is TGTGCCAGCAGGGGTTGGAGGAATGAAAAACTGTTTTTT.